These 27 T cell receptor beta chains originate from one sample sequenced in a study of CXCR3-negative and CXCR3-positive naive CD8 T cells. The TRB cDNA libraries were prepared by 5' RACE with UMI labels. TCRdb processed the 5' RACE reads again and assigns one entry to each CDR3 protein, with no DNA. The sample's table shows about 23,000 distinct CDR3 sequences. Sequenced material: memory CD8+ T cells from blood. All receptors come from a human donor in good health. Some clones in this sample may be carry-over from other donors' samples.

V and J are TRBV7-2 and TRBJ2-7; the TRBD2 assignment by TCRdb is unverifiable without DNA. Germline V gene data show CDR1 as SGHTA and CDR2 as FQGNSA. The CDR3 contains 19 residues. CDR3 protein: CASSPEWVIGGEHIYEQYF.

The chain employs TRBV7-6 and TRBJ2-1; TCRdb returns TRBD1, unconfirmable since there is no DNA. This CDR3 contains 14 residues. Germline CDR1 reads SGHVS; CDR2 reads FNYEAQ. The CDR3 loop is CASSLGAGDSEQFF.

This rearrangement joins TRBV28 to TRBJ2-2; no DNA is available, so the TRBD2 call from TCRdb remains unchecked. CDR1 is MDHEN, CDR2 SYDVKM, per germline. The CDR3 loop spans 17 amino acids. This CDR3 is CASSLYGRGSATGELFF.

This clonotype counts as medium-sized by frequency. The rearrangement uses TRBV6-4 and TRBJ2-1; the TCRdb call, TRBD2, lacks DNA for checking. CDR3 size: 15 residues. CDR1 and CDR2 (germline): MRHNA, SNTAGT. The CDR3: CASSDRLAGSDEQFF.

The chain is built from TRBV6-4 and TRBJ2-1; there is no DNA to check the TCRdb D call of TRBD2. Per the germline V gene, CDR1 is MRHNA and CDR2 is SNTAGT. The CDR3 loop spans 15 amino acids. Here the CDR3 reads CASSDGTTSSHEQFF.

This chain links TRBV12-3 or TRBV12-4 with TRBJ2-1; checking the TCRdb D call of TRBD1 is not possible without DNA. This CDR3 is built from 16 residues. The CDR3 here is CASSSIGTGLAPTEFF.

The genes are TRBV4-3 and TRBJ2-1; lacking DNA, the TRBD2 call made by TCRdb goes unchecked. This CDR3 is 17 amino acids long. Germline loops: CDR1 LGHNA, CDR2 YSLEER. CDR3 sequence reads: CASSQDPGTSGANEQFF.

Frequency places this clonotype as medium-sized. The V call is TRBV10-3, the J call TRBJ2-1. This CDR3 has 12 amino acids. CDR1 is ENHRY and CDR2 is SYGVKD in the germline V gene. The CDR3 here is CAISETSDEQFF.

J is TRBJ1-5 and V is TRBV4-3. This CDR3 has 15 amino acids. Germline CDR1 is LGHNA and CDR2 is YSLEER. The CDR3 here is CASSDIFNSNQPQHF.

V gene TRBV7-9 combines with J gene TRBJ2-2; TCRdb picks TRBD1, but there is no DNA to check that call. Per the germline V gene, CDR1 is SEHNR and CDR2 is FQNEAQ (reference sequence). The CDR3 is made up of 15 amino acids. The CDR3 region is CASSRPLGWTGELFF.

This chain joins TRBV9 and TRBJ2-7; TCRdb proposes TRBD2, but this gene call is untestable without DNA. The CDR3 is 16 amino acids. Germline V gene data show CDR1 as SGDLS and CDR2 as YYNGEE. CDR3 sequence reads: CASSSFPTGRVYEQYF.

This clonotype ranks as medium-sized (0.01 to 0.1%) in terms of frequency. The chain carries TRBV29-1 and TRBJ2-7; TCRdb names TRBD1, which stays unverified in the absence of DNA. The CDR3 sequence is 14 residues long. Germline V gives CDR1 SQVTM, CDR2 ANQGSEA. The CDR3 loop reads CSVDGAGEPYEQYF.

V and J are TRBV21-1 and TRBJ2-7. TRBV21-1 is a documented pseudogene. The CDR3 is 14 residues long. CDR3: CASSKICEPYEQYF.

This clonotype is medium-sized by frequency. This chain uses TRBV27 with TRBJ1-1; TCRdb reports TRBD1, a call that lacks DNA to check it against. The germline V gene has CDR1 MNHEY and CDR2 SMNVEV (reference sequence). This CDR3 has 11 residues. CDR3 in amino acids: CASYGGTEAFF.

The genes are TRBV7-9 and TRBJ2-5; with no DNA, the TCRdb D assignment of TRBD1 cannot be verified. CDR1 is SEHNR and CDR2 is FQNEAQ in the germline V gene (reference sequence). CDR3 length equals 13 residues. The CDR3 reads CASSFGTEETQYF.

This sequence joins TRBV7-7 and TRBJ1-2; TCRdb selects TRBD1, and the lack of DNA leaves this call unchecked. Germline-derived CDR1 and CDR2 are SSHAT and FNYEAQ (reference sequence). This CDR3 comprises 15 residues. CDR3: CASGVPGQGDYGYTF.

The CDR3 loop is CASSSGLAGAYEQYF. The J gene is TRBJ2-7, the V gene TRBV12-3 or TRBV12-4; lacking DNA, the TRBD2 call made by TCRdb goes unchecked. The CDR3 covers 15 residues.

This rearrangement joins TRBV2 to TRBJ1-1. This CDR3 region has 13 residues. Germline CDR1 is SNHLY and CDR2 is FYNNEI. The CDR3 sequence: CASSSAVATEAFF. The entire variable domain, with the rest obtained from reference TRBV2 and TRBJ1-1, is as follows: EPEVTQTPSHQVTQMGQEVILRCVPISNHLYFYWYRQILGQKVEFLVSFYNNEISEKSEIFDDQFSVERPDGSNFTLKIRSTKLEDSAMYFCASSSAVATEAFFGQGTRLTVV.

CDR3 residues: CASSPRIREDEQYF. The chain combines TRBV28 with TRBJ2-7; TCRdb reports TRBD2, a call that lacks DNA to check it against. This CDR3 contains 14 residues. Germline CDR1 reads MDHEN; CDR2 reads SYDVKM.

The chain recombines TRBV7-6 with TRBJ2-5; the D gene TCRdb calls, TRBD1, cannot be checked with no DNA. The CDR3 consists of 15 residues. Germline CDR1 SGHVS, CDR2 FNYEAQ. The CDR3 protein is CASGKPRVEWETQYF.

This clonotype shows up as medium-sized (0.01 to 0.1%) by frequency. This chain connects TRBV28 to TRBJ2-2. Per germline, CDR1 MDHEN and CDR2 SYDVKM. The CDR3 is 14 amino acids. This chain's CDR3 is CASTPTSAAGELFF.

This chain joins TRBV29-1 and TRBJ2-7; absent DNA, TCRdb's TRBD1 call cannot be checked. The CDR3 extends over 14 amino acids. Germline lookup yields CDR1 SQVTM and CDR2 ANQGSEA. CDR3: CSVGGQGSPYEQYF.

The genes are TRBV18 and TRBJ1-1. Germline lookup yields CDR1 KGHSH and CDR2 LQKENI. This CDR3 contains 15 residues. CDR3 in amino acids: CASSPNPEMNTEAFF.

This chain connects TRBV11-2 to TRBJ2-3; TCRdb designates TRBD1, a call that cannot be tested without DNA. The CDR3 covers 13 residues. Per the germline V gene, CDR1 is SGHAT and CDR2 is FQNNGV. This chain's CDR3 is CASSFAGDVKQYF.

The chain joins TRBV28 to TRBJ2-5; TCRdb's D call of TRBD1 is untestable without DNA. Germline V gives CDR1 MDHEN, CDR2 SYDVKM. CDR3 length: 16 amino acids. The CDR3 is CASSLSYRDRGETQYF.

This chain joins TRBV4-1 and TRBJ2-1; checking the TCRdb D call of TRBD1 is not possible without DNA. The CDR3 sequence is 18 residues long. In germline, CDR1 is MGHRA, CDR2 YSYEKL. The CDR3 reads CASSFTPGTGGPYNEQFF.

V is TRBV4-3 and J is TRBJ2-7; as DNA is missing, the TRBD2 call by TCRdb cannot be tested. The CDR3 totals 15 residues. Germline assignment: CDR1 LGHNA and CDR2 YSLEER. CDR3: CASSQGTSGGYEQYF.